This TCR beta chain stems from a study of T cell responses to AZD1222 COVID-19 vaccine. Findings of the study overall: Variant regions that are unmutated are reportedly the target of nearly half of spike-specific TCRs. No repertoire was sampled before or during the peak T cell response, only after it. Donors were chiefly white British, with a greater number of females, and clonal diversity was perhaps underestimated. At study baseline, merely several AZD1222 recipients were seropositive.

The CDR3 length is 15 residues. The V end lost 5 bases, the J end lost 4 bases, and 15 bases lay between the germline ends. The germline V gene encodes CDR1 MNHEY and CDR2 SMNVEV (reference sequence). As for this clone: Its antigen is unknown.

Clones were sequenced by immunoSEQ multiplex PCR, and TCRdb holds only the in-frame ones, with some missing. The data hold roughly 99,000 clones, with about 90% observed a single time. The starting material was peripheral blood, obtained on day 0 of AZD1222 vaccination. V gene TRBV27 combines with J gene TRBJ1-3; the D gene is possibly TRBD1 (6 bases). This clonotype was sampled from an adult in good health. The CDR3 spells CASSPQGGTGNTIYF. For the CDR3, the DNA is TGTGCCAGCAGTCCACAGGGAGGCACGGGAAACACCATATATTTT.